A few counts support the clone carrying this T cell receptor (beta chain). Its target is unknown. The CDR3 runs 19 residues. V lost 3 bases and J lost 2, with 26 bases in between. Germline CDR1 reads MGHRA; CDR2 reads YSYEKL. These data are taken from a study of T-cell memory formation after mild COVID-19. Study-level background: Largely, the TCR clusters proved donor specific.

TCRdb reanalysed the 5' RACE reads using MiXCR and keeps one entry per CDR3 protein. The sample lists 80,000 to 95,000 distinct CDR3 sequences, around 25% occurring once. Notes on the study in general: For second-wave clones that peaked at day 37, SARS-CoV-2 specificity went unverified.

Sequencing was performed on PBMCs or a T cell subset sorted from them (not recorded which). The source of this sequence is a man aged 18-30 years who had mild COVID-19 (a few samples of this study predate the infection). Cell type and time point are not known. The genes are TRBV4-1 and TRBJ2-7, with a tentative D call TRBD2 (6 bases). CDR3 sequence reads: CASSHLSGDGVERPYEQYF. CDR3 bases: TGCGCCAGCAGCCACCTATCGGGGGATGGGGTCGAACGCCCCTACGAGCAGTACTTC.